Included here is one TCR beta chain sequence, with context. This sample was included in a study of control samples from healthy donors and cancer patients. Trimming left V 0 bases short and J 4 bases short, with 10 bases between. CDR3 length equals 14 residues. The germline V gene encodes CDR1 SGHRS and CDR2 YFSETQ. Profiling relied on immunoSEQ multiplex PCR, and the TCRdb table lists in-frame clones only, not all of them. The sample records some 120,000 clones, around 94% being singletons. Sequenced material: PBMCs. This chain joins TRBV5-1 and TRBJ1-1, with D unresolved. The sequence derives from a man at least 80 years old with head and neck cancer. The CDR3 DNA sequence: TGCGCCAGCAGCTTGGCCGGGAATCCCACTGAAGCTTTCTTT. Its protein is CASSLAGNPTEAFF.